Each of the 22 T cell receptor beta chains below was sequenced from the same sample in a study of T cells in Graves' hyperthyroidism and ophthalmopathy. RNA transcripts were the template for amplifying TCR beta CDR3 regions. Researchers ran a first-round RT-PCR on the TCR CDR3 using the HTBI primer set. MiXCR, run by TCRdb on the multiplex PCR reads, gives a single entry per CDR3 protein. The table includes around 800,000 distinct CDR3 sequences, 38% detected once. Material: blood. The source of these receptors is a man aged 18 to 29 with Graves' hyperthyroidism.

The chain links TRBV29-1 to TRBJ1-2; TRBD1 agrees at 9 bases. The CDR3 extends over 13 amino acids. Germline CDR1 and CDR2: SQVTM and ANQGSEA. The trim removed 4 bases at V and 4 bases at J, leaving 4 bases unmatched. CDR3 amino acids: CSVAGQGPYGYTF. The CDR3 nucleotides are TGCAGCGTTGCTGGACAGGGGCCCTATGGCTACACCTTC.

CDR3 nucleotide sequence: TGTGCCAGCAGTGAAAGGATAGCGGGCACCTCCTACGAGCAGTACTTC. It encodes CASSERIAGTSYEQYF. V gene TRBV11-1 combines with J gene TRBJ2-7, with 7 nucleotides matching TRBD2. Per germline, CDR1 SGHAT and CDR2 FQDESV (reference sequence). V lost 6 bases, J lost 0 bases, and 11 bases stayed unmatched. The CDR3 is made up of 16 amino acids.

This clonotype was seen repeatedly, ten times or more. The rearrangement uses TRBV25-1 and TRBJ1-5, with D perhaps TRBD1 (5 bases). CDR3 length: 14 residues. Trimming cost V 4 bases and J 3 bases, with 10 bases left between them. Germline CDR1 is MGHDK and CDR2 is SYGVNS. In DNA form, the CDR3 reads TGTGCCAGCAGTGCCCAGGGCACCAATCAGCCCCAGCATTTT. Protein product: CASSAQGTNQPQHF.

As for this clonotype: An end of the junction differs from the germline gene, which may be a read error. The V and J genes are TRBV29-1 and TRBJ1-1; D ambiguous. The CDR3 contains 11 residues. Per germline, CDR1 SQVTM and CDR2 ANQGSEA. CDR3 sequence reads: CSVVGVTEASF. The CDR3 nucleotides are TGCAGCGTTGTAGGAGTCACTGAAGCTTCCTTT.

This sequence joins TRBV24-1 and TRBJ2-7; D is ambiguous. This CDR3 spans 12 amino acids. V lost 7 bases to trimming and J lost 4 bases, with 10 bases between them. CDR1 KGHDR and CDR2 SFDVKD come from the germline V gene. The CDR3 here is CATSLDGYEQYF. In DNA form, the CDR3 reads TGTGCCACCAGCCTAGACGGATACGAGCAGTACTTC.

Of note for this clonotype: One junction end does not reproduce the germline sequence, and a read error may be involved. The genes are TRBV10-3 and TRBJ1-4, with a tentative D call TRBD1 (5 bases). CDR3 size: 15 residues. Looked up from germline, CDR1 is ENHRY and CDR2 is SYGVKD. DNA for the CDR3: TGTGCCAGCAGTGAATGGGGACCCCCGCATGAAAAACTGTTTTTT. Translating it yields CASSEWGPPHEKLFF.

This clonotype was picked up many times. The chain combines TRBV7-2 with TRBJ1-4; the D gene is possibly TRBD1 (6 bases). The V end was cut by 3 bases, the J end by 7 bases, with 9 bases between. CDR1 SGHTA and CDR2 FQGNSA come from the germline V gene. The CDR3 has 13 amino acids. CDR3 bases: TGTGCCAGCAGCTTGCAGGGGAGTGAAAAACTGTTTTTT. This codes for CASSLQGSEKLFF.

The V gene is TRBV2, the J gene TRBJ2-7, with D perhaps given as TRBD1 or TRBD2 (7 bases each). CDR3 size: 15 residues. The germline V gene encodes CDR1 SNHLY and CDR2 FYNNEI. The V end was cut by 4 bases, the J end by 3 bases, with 16 bases between. CDR3 residues: CASSARGGSGYEQYF. In nucleotides, the CDR3 is TGTGCCAGCAGTGCCAGGGGGGGGTCGGGCTACGAGCAGTACTTC.

The chain employs TRBV25-1 and TRBJ1-1; D uncertain. V lost 3 bases, J lost 3 bases, and 23 bases lay in between. Germline CDR1 MGHDK, CDR2 SYGVNS. The CDR3 is 18 amino acids. The CDR3: CASSDSYFALDKHTEAFF. The DNA for the CDR3 is TGTGCCAGCAGTGATAGTTACTTTGCCTTAGACAAGCACACTGAAGCTTTCTTT.

There are many counts of this clonotype. This rearrangement joins TRBV2 to TRBJ1-4, with D maybe TRBD1 (6 bases). The CDR3 contains 13 residues. V was trimmed by 6 bases and J by 7 bases, leaving 12 bases between them. CDR1 SNHLY and CDR2 FYNNEI come from the germline V gene. The CDR3 sequence: CASRGTGIEKLFF. The CDR3 DNA is TGTGCCAGCAGGGGAACAGGGATTGAAAAACTGTTTTTT.

This clonotype was observed many times. The CDR3 is CSAGQGTYEQYF. The CDR3 DNA reads as TGCAGTGCTGGACAGGGAACCTACGAGCAGTACTTC. This chain joins TRBV20-1 and TRBJ2-7; 8 bases are a match to TRBD1. V shed 5 bases, J shed 2 bases, and the junction held 2 bases outside the gene matches. Looked up from germline, CDR1 is DFQATT and CDR2 is SNEGSKA (reference sequence). The CDR3 is 12 residues long.

The chain joins TRBV20-1 to TRBJ1-3, with TRBD1 identical over 9 bases. Germline V gene sequence: CDR1 DFQATT, CDR2 SNEGSKA (reference sequence). This CDR3 region has 13 residues. The trim removed 7 bases at V and 4 bases at J, leaving 5 bases unmatched. This CDR3 reads CSVPTGGGNTIYF. CDR3 sequence (DNA): TGCAGTGTCCCGACAGGGGGAGGAAACACCATATATTTT.

As regards this clonotype: It may be a read error: a sequence one base away is much more abundant. The chain employs TRBV7-6 and TRBJ2-7; the D is unclear. V shed 2 bases and J shed 5 bases, with 13 bases lying between them. The CDR3 runs to 14 residues. Looked up from germline, CDR1 is SGHVS and CDR2 is FNYEAQ. The DNA for the CDR3 is TGTGCCAGCAGCTTAAGGGCACGGCTGAACGAGCAGTACTTC. As protein: CASSLRARLNEQYF.

The table lists this clonotype with many counts. The chain is built from TRBV7-8 and TRBJ2-7; possibly TRBD1 for D (6 bases). The CDR3 length is 14 residues. CDR1 is SGHVS, CDR2 FQNEAQ, per germline. Trimming left V 4 bases short and J 7 bases short, with 17 bases between. CDR3 nucleotides: TGTGCCAGCAGCTCTGCCGGGACAAGTAGGGAGCAGTACTTC. Its translation: CASSSAGTSREQYF.

This clonotype occurred once. With a much larger clone just one base away, this may be a read error. This sequence joins TRBV7-9 and TRBJ1-5; D remains ambiguous. This CDR3 region has 14 residues. Germline CDR1 and CDR2: SEHNR and FQNEAQ (reference sequence). CDR3 sequence (DNA): TGTGCCAGCAGCTTAGACGGGAGAAATCAGCCCCGGCATTTT. It translates to CASSLDGRNQPRHF.

This clonotype was recorded many times. The chain couples TRBV2 to TRBJ2-7, with D perhaps TRBD2 (5 bases). The CDR3 sequence is 13 residues long. Trimming took off 8 bases at V and 0 bases at J, with 11 bases between the two ends. CDR1 SNHLY and CDR2 FYNNEI come from the germline V gene. CDR3 DNA: TGTGCCAGCTTCGGAGGAAGCTCCTACGAGCAGTACTTC. This sequence encodes CASFGGSSYEQYF.

The rearrangement joins TRBV19 to TRBJ1-5; 8 bases are a match to TRBD1. CDR1 and CDR2 (germline): LNHDA, SQIVND (reference sequence). The ends lost 4 bases at V and 11 bases at J; junction bases unmatched: 16. This CDR3 has 16 amino acids. The CDR3: CASSSPPGLQGETQHF. CDR3 in DNA: TGTGCCAGTAGTAGCCCTCCCGGGCTACAGGGGGAGACCCAGCATTTT.

This clonotype was recorded a few times. J is TRBJ1-5 and V is TRBV5-5; D might be TRBD1 (5 bases). V shed 4 bases and J shed 5 bases, with 19 bases lying between them. The CDR3 extends over 16 amino acids. Germline assignment: CDR1 SGHKS and CDR2 YYEKEE (reference sequence). CDR3 coding DNA: TGTGCCAGCAGCACGGAGGTCAGGGCTGGTGATCAGCCCCAGCATTTT. It translates to CASSTEVRAGDQPQHF.

The sample holds a few counts of this clonotype. The J gene is TRBJ2-5, the V gene TRBV5-4, with a weak D call TRBD1 (6 bases). V gave up 4 bases and J gave up 4 bases, with 17 bases separating them. This CDR3 is 15 amino acids long. Germline V gene data show CDR1 as SGHNT and CDR2 as YYREEE (reference sequence). The CDR3 DNA is TGTGCCAGCAGCCCCAATGGACAGTCTTCAGAGACCCAGTACTTC. Protein: CASSPNGQSSETQYF.

The rearrangement joins TRBV7-8 to TRBJ2-5, with 7 bases matching TRBD1. V lost 1 base, J lost 5 bases, and 13 bases stayed unmatched. Germline V gene sequence: CDR1 SGHVS, CDR2 FQNEAQ. The CDR3 extends over 17 amino acids. DNA of the CDR3: TGTGCCAGCAGCTTAGATTCGGGGACAGAAGATTGGGAGACCCAGTACTTC. Translated, it gives CASSLDSGTEDWETQYF.

Concerning this clonotype itself: An end of the junction does not agree with germline; a read error may underlie this. Written as DNA, the CDR3 is TGTGCCAGCAGTTATGGGACTAGCGGGCGCGAGCAGTACTTC. Residues: CASSYGTSGREQYF. The chain combines TRBV10-3 with TRBJ2-7; 12 bases fit TRBD2. The CDR3 length is 14 residues. Germline assignment: CDR1 ENHRY and CDR2 SYGVKD.

Many counts were recorded for this clonotype. The rearrangement uses TRBV29-1 and TRBJ2-7, with 9 bases aligning to TRBD2. Trimming at V came to 0 bases and at J to 4 bases, leaving 4 bases not matched to a gene. Germline CDR1 and CDR2: SQVTM and ANQGSEA. The CDR3 runs to 14 residues. The DNA of the CDR3 is TGCAGCGTTGAAGATCCGACTAGCGGATACGAGCAGTACTTC. Translation: CSVEDPTSGYEQYF.